This T cell receptor (beta chain) was retrieved from a study of blood T cells in healthy people across ages. Per-sample PBMC isolation yielded at least 6.5 million cells. The CDR3 sequence is 17 residues long. V lost 0 bases and J lost 9; bases outside the gene matches: 12. The germline V gene encodes CDR1 DFQATT and CDR2 SNEGSKA (reference sequence). A sample-barcoded 5' primer and a J-beta primer mix were used in a second PCR of roughly 7 to 11 cycles. TCRdb reprocessed the 5' RACE reads via MiXCR and lists one record per CDR3 protein. The top ten clones hold just over 15% of a sample with hundreds of thousands of distinct CDR3 sequences, about 30% of them seen once. On this clonotype itself: A much larger clone sits a single nucleotide away, making a read error possible.

This sequence originates from a woman older than 75 in good health. Sequenced input: blood. V and J are TRBV20-1 and TRBJ2-1, with 12 bases fitting TRBD2. In DNA form, the CDR3 reads TGCAGTGCTAGAGATCCAGGTGGGCTAGCGGGGGGGGGTGAGCAGTTCTTC. Translated: CSARDPGGLAGGGEQFF.